This T cell receptor beta chain was sequenced in a study of T cells in localized non-small cell lung cancer. Deletions cut 7 bases from V and 0 bases from J, with 7 bases between. The CDR3 sequence is 11 residues long. Germline CDR1 reads SQVTM; CDR2 reads ANQGSEA. This clone appeared once. Its antigen remains unidentified. The same CDR3 arises from other DNA sequences in this sample as well. Study findings and constraints: Median around 62 top-100 tumor clones were shared with paired adjacent lung. Adjacent uninvolved lung tissue had the highest T cell clonality, exceeding tumor. Greater T cell density in blood accompanied longer overall survival.

Some clones are missing from TCRdb's copy, which holds only in-frame ones; the method was immunoSEQ multiplex PCR. The repertoire includes about 33,000 clones, over 80% of them detected once, and approximately 6% sits in the top ten. This TCR derives from a man aged 35-75 years with stage II lung adenocarcinoma. Here the sequenced sample was PBMCs, taken before any cancer treatment. The chain employs TRBV29-1 and TRBJ2-7; D not resolved. The CDR3, as DNA: TGCAGCGCGGCGGACTCCTACGAGCAGTACTTC. This encodes CSAADSYEQYF.